The clone carrying this T cell receptor beta chain was counted ten times or more. Antigen specificity is unknown. The germline V gene encodes CDR1 MNHEY and CDR2 SVGEGT. V lost 5 bases to trimming and J lost 2 bases; unmatched junction nucleotides: 6. This CDR3 spans 14 amino acids. The study amplified TCR beta CDR3 regions using RNA transcripts. HTBI-primed RT-PCR formed the first round, and a multiplex PCR formed the second. TCRdb recomputed calls from the multiplex PCR reads with MiXCR, one row per CDR3 protein. Of approximately 380,000 distinct CDR3 sequences detected, more than 20% appear once; the ten largest clones hold 2.5% to 3%. The data are from a study of Graves' ophthalmopathy and Graves' hyperthyroidism. Findings and limits, study-wide: Forecasting of ophthalmopathy progression by the model achieved about 71% sensitivity and roughly 72% specificity.

The sample comprised peripheral blood. The TCR originated in a woman under 30 with stable Graves' hyperthyroidism. The rearrangement links TRBV6-2 or TRBV6-3 to TRBJ2-7; 7 positions match TRBD1. The CDR3 is CASSPGQRPYEQYF. CDR3 sequence (DNA): TGTGCCAGCAGTCCGGGACAGAGACCCTACGAGCAGTACTTC.